This entry lists 29 T cell receptor beta chains sequenced from one sample in a study of CD8 T cells in Susac syndrome (dated by TCRdb to about 2019). Receptor amplification or capture employed the immunoSEQ multiplex PCR assay. RNA was extracted using the RNeasy kit, and about 0.5 to 1 ug of the RNA was reverse transcribed with random hexamers. TCRdb reprocessed the public reads (quality trimming at Q25 with fastp, clone calling with MiXCR) and kept in-frame beta chains. Each CDR3 protein appears once, grouped with its most common genes and DNA. The sample yields about 160,000 distinct CDR3 sequences; around 93% were counted once. The ten biggest clones cover approximately 0.14% of the sample. The sample consisted of CD4+ T cells from PBMCs. These receptors were collected from a human donor in good health.

V is TRBV7-9 and J is TRBJ2-5, with 7 bases aligning to TRBD1. The CDR3 loop spans 15 amino acids. CDR1 and CDR2 from the germline V gene are SEHNR and FQNEAQ (reference sequence). The V gene end was trimmed by 2 bases and the J gene end by 1 base; junction bases not matched to a gene: 4. The CDR3 reads CASSLKGDSQETQYF. CDR3 in DNA: TGTGCCAGCAGCTTAAAGGGGGACAGCCAAGAGACCCAGTACTTC.

The genes are TRBV6-6 and TRBJ1-5, with D possibly TRBD1 on 6 matching bases. The V end was cut by 5 bases, the J end by 1 base, with 12 bases between. This CDR3 contains 15 residues. Germline V gene sequence: CDR1 MNHNY, CDR2 SVGAGI (reference sequence). The CDR3 nucleotides are TGTGCCAGCAGTCGGACAGAAGGGAGCAATCAGCCCCAGCATTTT. Its protein product is CASSRTEGSNQPQHF.

The CDR3 is CASSFGQGGAGANVLTF. The CDR3 DNA sequence: TGTGCCAGCAGCTTTGGACAGGGAGGAGCTGGGGCCAACGTCCTGACTTTC. The rearrangement joins TRBV7-9 to TRBJ2-6, with 8 bases aligning to TRBD1. The CDR3 consists of 17 residues. From germline, CDR1 is SEHNR and CDR2 FQNEAQ (reference sequence). V trimming: 3 bases; J trimming: 2 bases; junction bases outside the gene matches: 6.

The rearrangement uses TRBV27 and TRBJ1-5; D not resolved. The germline CDR1 and CDR2 sequences are MNHEY and SMNVEV (reference sequence). This CDR3 has 14 amino acids. Trimming removed 3 bases at V and 5 bases at J, with 11 bases between. CDR3 sequence: CASSLTGVYQPQHF. The DNA of the CDR3 is TGTGCCAGCAGTTTGACGGGAGTTTATCAGCCCCAGCATTTT.

J is TRBJ2-1 and V is TRBV18, with D possibly TRBD1 on 6 matching bases. V lost 1 base to trimming and J lost 4 bases, with 11 bases between them. Per germline, CDR1 KGHSH and CDR2 LQKENI. The CDR3 contains 15 residues. The DNA for the CDR3 is TGTGCCAGCTCACCACTGGGGGCTACTTACAATGAGCAGTTCTTC. Its translation is CASSPLGATYNEQFF.

The chain recombines TRBV29-1 with TRBJ1-2, with TRBD1 matching 7 bases. Germline values: CDR1 SQVTM, CDR2 ANQGSEA. J lost 6 bases, V lost 1 base, and 8 bases had no gene match. The length of the CDR3 is 14 residues. The CDR3 DNA reads TGCAGCGTTGAAGGTTTCCGGGACAGCGATGGCTACACCTTC. Its translation: CSVEGFRDSDGYTF.

V gene TRBV20-1 combines with J gene TRBJ2-7; 10 bases are a match to TRBD1. The CDR3 loop spans 16 amino acids. In germline, CDR1 is DFQATT, CDR2 SNEGSKA (reference sequence). The ends lost 3 bases at V and 0 bases at J; junction bases unmatched: 8. This chain's CDR3 is CSASPWTGGDSYEQYF. Here the CDR3 DNA reads TGCAGTGCTAGTCCATGGACAGGGGGGGACTCCTACGAGCAGTACTTC.

This clonotype was found a few times. The chain couples TRBV3-1 to TRBJ1-5, with a tentative D call TRBD1 (5 bases). The CDR3 contains 14 residues. V lost 4 bases to trimming and J lost 3 bases, with 10 bases between them. CDR1 is LGHDT, CDR2 YNNKEL, per germline (reference sequence). The CDR3 sequence: CASSPGVSNQPQHF. Here the CDR3 DNA reads TGTGCCAGCAGCCCGGGGGTTTCCAATCAGCCCCAGCATTTT.

The V gene is TRBV21-1, the J gene TRBJ1-3; TRBD1, as called in the table, went unchecked against the DNA. TRBV21-1 is a documented pseudogene. The CDR3 runs 17 residues. CDR3 amino acids: CASSTWDRENSGNTIYF. CDR3 nucleotides: TGTGCCAGCAGCACGTGGGACAGGGAGAACTCTGGAAACACCATATATTTT.

The chain carries TRBV11-1 and TRBJ1-2, with D possibly being TRBD1 (5 bases). This CDR3 has 14 amino acids. In germline, CDR1 is SGHAT, CDR2 FQDESV (reference sequence). Trimming removed 3 bases from V and 5 bases from J, with 13 bases in between. The chain's CDR3 is CASSLDGGRYGYTF. The CDR3, as DNA: TGTGCCAGCAGCTTGGACGGGGGACGGTATGGCTACACCTTC. The full variable domain, completed using reference TRBV11-1 and TRBJ1-2, is EAEVAQSPRYKITEKSQAVAFWCDPISGHATLYWYRQILGQGPELLVQFQDESVVDDSQLPKDRFSAERLKGVDSTLKIQPAELGDSAMYLCASSLDGGRYGYTFGSGTRLTVV.

The DNA for the CDR3 is TGCGCCAGCAGCCCCCAGGACACATTCTATGGCTACACCTTC. This translates into CASSPQDTFYGYTF. V and J are TRBV5-1 and TRBJ1-2; D is perhaps TRBD1 (5 bases). Trimming left V 4 bases short and J 4 bases short, with 14 bases between. The CDR3 extends over 14 amino acids. Germline V gene sequence: CDR1 SGHRS, CDR2 YFSETQ. Using reference TRBV5-1 and TRBJ1-2 for the parts outside the CDR3, the full variable domain is KAGVTQTPRYLIKTRGQQVTLSCSPISGHRSVSWYQQTPGQGLQFLFEYFSETQRNKGNFPGRFSGRQFSNSRSEMNVSTLELGDSALYLCASSPQDTFYGYTFGSGTRLTVV.

The DNA for the CDR3 is TGTGCCAGTAGTATCTTATTACCCGGGGGTAATGGCTACACCTTC. Protein product: CASSILLPGGNGYTF. The chain uses TRBV19 and TRBJ1-2; weak D call: TRBD1 (5 bases). Trimming took 3 bases from V and 6 from J, leaving 17 bases between them. Germline V gives CDR1 LNHDA, CDR2 SQIVND (reference sequence). This CDR3 has 15 amino acids.

The chain couples TRBV20-1 to TRBJ2-1, with D maybe TRBD2 (6 bases). The CDR3 contains 16 residues. Between the trimmed V and J ends, which lost 4 bases and 4 bases, there was a span of 20 bases. Germline assignment: CDR1 DFQATT and CDR2 SNEGSKA (reference sequence). The CDR3 bases are TGCAGTGCTAAGAGCCAGGACCCCGGAGGGTACAATGAGCAGTTCTTC. As protein: CSAKSQDPGGYNEQFF.

J is TRBJ1-2 and V is TRBV2; D is ambiguous. CDR1 is SNHLY and CDR2 is FYNNEI in the germline V gene. Trimming took off 3 bases at V and 8 bases at J, with 10 bases between the two ends. The CDR3 runs 12 residues. The CDR3 region is CASSEYVGGYTF. CDR3 DNA sequence: TGTGCCAGCAGTGAGTACGTCGGGGGCTACACCTTC.

V is TRBV12-3 or TRBV12-4 and J is TRBJ2-5; weak D call: TRBD2 (7 bases). The CDR3 length is 14 residues. V dropped 6 bases and J dropped 6 bases, with 17 bases sitting between them. The CDR3 here is CASSQAGGRKTQYF. The CDR3 DNA is TGTGCCAGCAGCCAGGCCGGGGGGCGGAAGACCCAGTACTTC.

The chain uses TRBV12-3 or TRBV12-4 and TRBJ2-7, with TRBD1 matching over 9 bases. This CDR3 region has 14 residues. Trimming took 5 bases from V and 5 from J; bases not matched to a gene: 7. The CDR3 sequence is CASSRTGDWNEQYF. The CDR3, as DNA: TGTGCCAGCAGTCGGACAGGGGATTGGAACGAGCAGTACTTC.

The chain links TRBV6-5 to TRBJ2-1; D ambiguous. The CDR3 contains 13 residues. Per the germline V gene, CDR1 is MNHEY and CDR2 is SVGAGI. The V and J ends lost 0 bases and 10 bases respectively, with 10 bases between them. CDR3 region: CASSYSAQYEQFF. Written as DNA, the CDR3 is TGTGCCAGCAGTTACTCGGCTCAGTACGAGCAGTTCTTC.

V gene TRBV20-1 combines with J gene TRBJ1-1; D is unresolved. The V end was cut by 0 bases, the J end by 3 bases, with 11 bases between. CDR1 is DFQATT and CDR2 is SNEGSKA in the germline V gene (reference sequence). This CDR3 contains 14 residues. CDR3 nucleotide sequence: TGCAGTGCTAGAGAAGGTTCCTCCCACACTGAAGCTTTCTTT. The encoded protein is CSAREGSSHTEAFF.

The chain joins TRBV6-5 to TRBJ2-3, with D unresolved. Trimming shortened V by 2 bases and J by 3 bases, and 3 bases separated the two germline ends. Germline lookup yields CDR1 MNHEY and CDR2 SVGAGI. The CDR3 spans 12 residues. The CDR3 DNA reads TGTGCCAGCAGTTACGGGACAGATACGCAGTATTTT. Translating it yields CASSYGTDTQYF.

The genes are TRBV7-9 and TRBJ1-2; D uncertain. CDR1 is SEHNR and CDR2 is FQNEAQ in the germline V gene (reference sequence). CDR3 length equals 12 residues. Deletions cut 2 bases from V and 4 bases from J, with 5 bases between. The DNA for the CDR3 is TGTGCCAGCAGCTTAATCACCTATGGCTACACCTTC. Protein: CASSLITYGYTF.

The chain joins TRBV6-5 to TRBJ1-2, with 8 bases identical to TRBD1. Unmatched junction bases numbered 14, after V lost 0 bases and J lost 8 bases. The CDR3 is 17 amino acids. Germline-derived CDR1 and CDR2 are MNHEY and SVGAGI. As DNA, the CDR3 is TGTGCCAGCAGTTACTCCGCCCCAGACCTTGACAGGGGCGGCTACACCTTC. As protein: CASSYSAPDLDRGGYTF.

This chain connects TRBV29-1 to TRBJ2-7, with 9 positions matching TRBD1. This CDR3 is 12 amino acids long. J lost 3 bases, V lost 6 bases, and 3 bases had no gene match. Per germline, CDR1 SQVTM and CDR2 ANQGSEA. CDR3 nucleotides: TGCAGCGTAACAGGGGGCGGCTACGAGCAGTACTTC. Translation gives CSVTGGGYEQYF.

This chain joins TRBV3-1 and TRBJ1-2; D is ambiguous. V was shortened by 3 bases and J by 4 bases, with 9 bases between the two germline ends. The CDR3 is 13 amino acids. The germline V gene encodes CDR1 LGHDT and CDR2 YNNKEL (reference sequence). The CDR3 loop is CASSQANFYGYTF. The CDR3 DNA sequence: TGTGCCAGCAGCCAGGCAAACTTCTATGGCTACACCTTC.

The chain carries TRBV7-2 and TRBJ1-2; TRBD1 agrees at 8 bases. The ends lost 5 bases at V and 7 bases at J; junction bases unmatched: 9. CDR1 and CDR2 (germline): SGHTA, FQGNSA. The CDR3 length is 14 residues. The CDR3, as DNA: TGTGCCAGCAGCCATTCAGGGGGCGCCGGTGGCTACACCTTC. Protein: CASSHSGGAGGYTF.

With regard to this clonotype: A read error may produce the germline difference seen at one junction end. This rearrangement joins TRBV3-1 to TRBJ2-5, with TRBD2 identical over 12 bases. Germline V gene sequence: CDR1 LGHDT, CDR2 YNNKEL (reference sequence). The CDR3 has 15 residues. In DNA, the CDR3 is TGTGCCAGCAGCCCGACTAGCGGGGGCCGAGTGCACCCACTCTTC. Translation: CASSPTSGGRVHPLF.

This clonotype appeared a single time. The chain has TRBV3-1 and TRBJ1-5; D ambiguous. From germline, CDR1 is LGHDT and CDR2 YNNKEL (reference sequence). The CDR3 consists of 12 residues. The V end lost 3 bases, the J end lost 5 bases, and 5 bases lay between the germline ends. Written as DNA, the CDR3 is TGTGCCAGCAGCCAGGTCGATCAGCCCCAGCATTTT. Residues: CASSQVDQPQHF.

The chain links TRBV2 to TRBJ1-1, with D possibly being TRBD1 (6 bases). The V gene lost 7 bases and the J gene lost 4 bases, with 16 bases spanning the gap. CDR1 is SNHLY, CDR2 FYNNEI, per germline. CDR3 size: 14 residues. DNA of the CDR3: TGTGCCAGCACCCCACAGGGCTTGGGCACTGAAGCTTTCTTT. Residues: CASTPQGLGTEAFF.

The rearrangement links TRBV9 to TRBJ2-7, with D perhaps given as TRBD1 or TRBD2 (5 bases each). Germline V gene data show CDR1 as SGDLS and CDR2 as YYNGEE. V was clipped by 0 bases and J by 7 bases, with 8 bases between them. CDR3 length: 12 amino acids. The CDR3 sequence is CASSVGDGEQYF. The CDR3 DNA sequence: TGTGCCAGCAGCGTAGGGGACGGGGAGCAGTACTTC.

This clonotype showed up just once. V usage is TRBV10-3 and J usage is TRBJ2-5, with 11 bases that match TRBD2. Germline V lookup: CDR1 ENHRY, CDR2 SYGVKD. The junction had 8 bases not matched to a gene; V was cut back by 3 bases and J by 5 bases. The CDR3 sequence is 16 residues long. The CDR3 DNA reads as TGTGCCATCAGTGACCATAGCGGGGGGGCCGCCGAGACCCAGTACTTC. It specifies CAISDHSGGAAETQYF.